Below, 14 T cell receptor beta chains from the same sample are listed, as sequenced in a study of blood T cell repertoires in COVID-19. Sequencing used immunoSEQ multiplex PCR; TCRdb keeps in-frame clones, though not all of them. The table has about 200,000 clones, more than 75% seen once. The sequenced sample consisted of peripheral blood. Source of these receptors: a woman older than 75 with acute or convalescent COVID-19.

The rearrangement links TRBV5-1 to TRBJ2-7, with D tentatively TRBD1 (5 bases). CDR3 length: 11 amino acids. Trimming took 6 bases from V and 6 from J, leaving 10 bases between them. Germline V CDR1 and CDR2: SGHRS, YFSETQ. In DNA form, the CDR3 reads TGCGCCAGCAAGGGGCCAAGCGAGCAGTACTTC. Protein: CASKGPSEQYF. The full variable domain, with the rest looked up from reference TRBV5-1 and TRBJ2-7, is KAGVTQTPRYLIKTRGQQVTLSCSPISGHRSVSWYQQTPGQGLQFLFEYFSETQRNKGNFPGRFSGRQFSNSRSEMNVSTLELGDSALYLCASKGPSEQYFGPGTRLTVT.

The J gene is TRBJ2-5, the V gene TRBV5-1; weak D call: TRBD2 (5 bases). CDR3 length: 14 residues. Germline CDR1 is SGHRS and CDR2 is YFSETQ. The germline V and J ends were trimmed by 1 base and 4 bases, with 11 bases remaining between them. The CDR3: CASSLRGRAETQYF. The CDR3 DNA sequence: TGCGCCAGCAGCTTGAGAGGGCGGGCAGAGACCCAGTACTTC.

V usage is TRBV5-1 and J usage is TRBJ1-4; no firm D call. This CDR3 is 15 amino acids long. CDR1 is SGHRS, CDR2 YFSETQ, per germline. V lost 4 bases and J 2 bases, leaving 12 bases between the germline ends. In nucleotides, the CDR3 is TGCGCCAGCAGCGCCCGGTACGGGACTAATGAAAAACTGTTTTTT. It encodes CASSARYGTNEKLFF.

V and J are TRBV7-2 and TRBJ2-7, with 9 bases matching TRBD2. CDR3 length equals 16 residues. Germline CDR1 is SGHTA and CDR2 is FQGNSA. The junction had 10 bases not matched to a gene; V was cut back by 2 bases and J by 5 bases. Here the CDR3 DNA reads TGTGCCAGCAGCTTAATCCGGGCTAGCGGGAACCACGAGCAGTACTTC. Its translation is CASSLIRASGNHEQYF.

V gene TRBV5-1 combines with J gene TRBJ2-2; 14 bases agree with TRBD2. CDR3 length: 17 amino acids. Germline-derived CDR1 and CDR2 are SGHRS and YFSETQ. The trim removed 0 bases at V and 4 bases at J, leaving 2 bases unmatched. CDR3 region: CASSLGTSGRTTGELFF. The CDR3 nucleotides read TGCGCCAGCAGCTTGGGGACTAGCGGGAGGACCACCGGGGAGCTGTTTTTT.

The V and J genes are TRBV9 and TRBJ1-2; 7 nucleotides match TRBD1. The CDR3 contains 14 residues. Germline lookup yields CDR1 SGDLS and CDR2 YYNGEE. After removal of 4 bases from V and 10 bases from J, the junction contained 13 bases not matched to a gene. The DNA of the CDR3 is TGTGCCAGCAGCCCCGATCGGACAGGCATGATCTACACCTTC. Its translation is CASSPDRTGMIYTF.

The genes are TRBV29-1 and TRBJ2-1, with D tentatively TRBD1 (6 bases). This CDR3 comprises 14 residues. V was shortened by 0 bases and J by 6 bases, with 12 bases between the two germline ends. Germline V gene lookup returns CDR1 SQVTM and CDR2 ANQGSEA. The CDR3 bases are TGCAGCGTTGAAGATTCGGAAGGGGGCAATGAGCAGTTCTTC. This gives the protein CSVEDSEGGNEQFF.

The chain uses TRBV27 and TRBJ2-7; D not resolved. Germline values: CDR1 MNHEY, CDR2 SMNVEV (reference sequence). V lost 2 bases and J lost 0, with 8 bases in between. The CDR3 has 14 amino acids. CDR3 coding DNA: TGTGCCAGCAGTTTAGAGCCGAGCTCCTACGAGCAGTACTTC. It translates to CASSLEPSSYEQYF.

CDR3 sequence (DNA): TGTGCCATATACGGGGGGGTCTCTGGAAACACCATATATTTT. Translating it yields CAIYGGVSGNTIYF. The V gene is TRBV7-9, the J gene TRBJ1-3; a weak D match, TRBD1 (5 bases). There are 14 residues in the CDR3. CDR1 is SEHNR and CDR2 is FQNEAQ in the germline V gene (reference sequence). V gave up 10 bases and J gave up 0 bases, with 13 bases separating them.

The chain has TRBV6-5 and TRBJ1-2, with TRBD1 as a possible D gene (5 bases). The CDR3 runs 12 residues. Germline assignment: CDR1 MNHEY and CDR2 SVGAGI. V lost 4 bases, J lost 14 bases, and 17 bases lay in between. CDR3 in amino acids: CASSSRQTRRTF. The CDR3 nucleotides are TGTGCCAGCAGTTCCCGACAGACCCGGCGGACCTTC.

This clone was found once. This chain links TRBV24-1 with TRBJ2-5; 7 positions agree with TRBD1. Losses at the gene ends were 4 bases for V and 0 bases for J; bases not matched to a gene: 1. In germline, CDR1 is KGHDR, CDR2 SFDVKD. This CDR3 has 14 amino acids. The chain's CDR3 is CATSETGYQETQYF. In DNA, the CDR3 is TGTGCCACCAGTGAGACAGGGTACCAAGAGACCCAGTACTTC.

This clone was observed a single time. A read error may produce the germline difference seen at one junction end. The V and J genes are TRBV7-7 and TRBJ2-1, with 7 bases that match TRBD2. Germline V gene sequence: CDR1 SSHAT, CDR2 FNYEAQ (reference sequence). The CDR3 has 15 amino acids. The CDR3 bases are TGTGCTAGCAGCTACGGACTAGTTGGCCACAATGAGCAGTTCTTC. Protein: CASSYGLVGHNEQFF.

This clone was seen a handful of times. The CDR3 is CATSRGAAGAIAEAFF. The DNA for the CDR3 is TGTGCCACCAGCAGGGGGGCCGCGGGGGCAATCGCTGAAGCTTTCTTT. This chain links TRBV15 with TRBJ1-1, with D tentatively TRBD1 (6 bases). The germline gives CDR1 LNHNV, CDR2 YYDKDF (reference sequence). The CDR3 spans 16 residues. The germline V and J ends were trimmed by 3 bases and 6 bases, with 20 bases remaining between them.

The sample holds a few counts of this clone. This rearrangement joins TRBV2 to TRBJ2-1; a weak D match, TRBD1 (5 bases). V gave up 4 bases and J gave up 6 bases, with 13 bases separating them. This CDR3 region has 14 residues. The germline V gene encodes CDR1 SNHLY and CDR2 FYNNEI. The CDR3 loop is CASSAIRQINEQFF. DNA for the CDR3: TGTGCCAGCAGTGCAATTCGACAGATCAATGAGCAGTTCTTC.